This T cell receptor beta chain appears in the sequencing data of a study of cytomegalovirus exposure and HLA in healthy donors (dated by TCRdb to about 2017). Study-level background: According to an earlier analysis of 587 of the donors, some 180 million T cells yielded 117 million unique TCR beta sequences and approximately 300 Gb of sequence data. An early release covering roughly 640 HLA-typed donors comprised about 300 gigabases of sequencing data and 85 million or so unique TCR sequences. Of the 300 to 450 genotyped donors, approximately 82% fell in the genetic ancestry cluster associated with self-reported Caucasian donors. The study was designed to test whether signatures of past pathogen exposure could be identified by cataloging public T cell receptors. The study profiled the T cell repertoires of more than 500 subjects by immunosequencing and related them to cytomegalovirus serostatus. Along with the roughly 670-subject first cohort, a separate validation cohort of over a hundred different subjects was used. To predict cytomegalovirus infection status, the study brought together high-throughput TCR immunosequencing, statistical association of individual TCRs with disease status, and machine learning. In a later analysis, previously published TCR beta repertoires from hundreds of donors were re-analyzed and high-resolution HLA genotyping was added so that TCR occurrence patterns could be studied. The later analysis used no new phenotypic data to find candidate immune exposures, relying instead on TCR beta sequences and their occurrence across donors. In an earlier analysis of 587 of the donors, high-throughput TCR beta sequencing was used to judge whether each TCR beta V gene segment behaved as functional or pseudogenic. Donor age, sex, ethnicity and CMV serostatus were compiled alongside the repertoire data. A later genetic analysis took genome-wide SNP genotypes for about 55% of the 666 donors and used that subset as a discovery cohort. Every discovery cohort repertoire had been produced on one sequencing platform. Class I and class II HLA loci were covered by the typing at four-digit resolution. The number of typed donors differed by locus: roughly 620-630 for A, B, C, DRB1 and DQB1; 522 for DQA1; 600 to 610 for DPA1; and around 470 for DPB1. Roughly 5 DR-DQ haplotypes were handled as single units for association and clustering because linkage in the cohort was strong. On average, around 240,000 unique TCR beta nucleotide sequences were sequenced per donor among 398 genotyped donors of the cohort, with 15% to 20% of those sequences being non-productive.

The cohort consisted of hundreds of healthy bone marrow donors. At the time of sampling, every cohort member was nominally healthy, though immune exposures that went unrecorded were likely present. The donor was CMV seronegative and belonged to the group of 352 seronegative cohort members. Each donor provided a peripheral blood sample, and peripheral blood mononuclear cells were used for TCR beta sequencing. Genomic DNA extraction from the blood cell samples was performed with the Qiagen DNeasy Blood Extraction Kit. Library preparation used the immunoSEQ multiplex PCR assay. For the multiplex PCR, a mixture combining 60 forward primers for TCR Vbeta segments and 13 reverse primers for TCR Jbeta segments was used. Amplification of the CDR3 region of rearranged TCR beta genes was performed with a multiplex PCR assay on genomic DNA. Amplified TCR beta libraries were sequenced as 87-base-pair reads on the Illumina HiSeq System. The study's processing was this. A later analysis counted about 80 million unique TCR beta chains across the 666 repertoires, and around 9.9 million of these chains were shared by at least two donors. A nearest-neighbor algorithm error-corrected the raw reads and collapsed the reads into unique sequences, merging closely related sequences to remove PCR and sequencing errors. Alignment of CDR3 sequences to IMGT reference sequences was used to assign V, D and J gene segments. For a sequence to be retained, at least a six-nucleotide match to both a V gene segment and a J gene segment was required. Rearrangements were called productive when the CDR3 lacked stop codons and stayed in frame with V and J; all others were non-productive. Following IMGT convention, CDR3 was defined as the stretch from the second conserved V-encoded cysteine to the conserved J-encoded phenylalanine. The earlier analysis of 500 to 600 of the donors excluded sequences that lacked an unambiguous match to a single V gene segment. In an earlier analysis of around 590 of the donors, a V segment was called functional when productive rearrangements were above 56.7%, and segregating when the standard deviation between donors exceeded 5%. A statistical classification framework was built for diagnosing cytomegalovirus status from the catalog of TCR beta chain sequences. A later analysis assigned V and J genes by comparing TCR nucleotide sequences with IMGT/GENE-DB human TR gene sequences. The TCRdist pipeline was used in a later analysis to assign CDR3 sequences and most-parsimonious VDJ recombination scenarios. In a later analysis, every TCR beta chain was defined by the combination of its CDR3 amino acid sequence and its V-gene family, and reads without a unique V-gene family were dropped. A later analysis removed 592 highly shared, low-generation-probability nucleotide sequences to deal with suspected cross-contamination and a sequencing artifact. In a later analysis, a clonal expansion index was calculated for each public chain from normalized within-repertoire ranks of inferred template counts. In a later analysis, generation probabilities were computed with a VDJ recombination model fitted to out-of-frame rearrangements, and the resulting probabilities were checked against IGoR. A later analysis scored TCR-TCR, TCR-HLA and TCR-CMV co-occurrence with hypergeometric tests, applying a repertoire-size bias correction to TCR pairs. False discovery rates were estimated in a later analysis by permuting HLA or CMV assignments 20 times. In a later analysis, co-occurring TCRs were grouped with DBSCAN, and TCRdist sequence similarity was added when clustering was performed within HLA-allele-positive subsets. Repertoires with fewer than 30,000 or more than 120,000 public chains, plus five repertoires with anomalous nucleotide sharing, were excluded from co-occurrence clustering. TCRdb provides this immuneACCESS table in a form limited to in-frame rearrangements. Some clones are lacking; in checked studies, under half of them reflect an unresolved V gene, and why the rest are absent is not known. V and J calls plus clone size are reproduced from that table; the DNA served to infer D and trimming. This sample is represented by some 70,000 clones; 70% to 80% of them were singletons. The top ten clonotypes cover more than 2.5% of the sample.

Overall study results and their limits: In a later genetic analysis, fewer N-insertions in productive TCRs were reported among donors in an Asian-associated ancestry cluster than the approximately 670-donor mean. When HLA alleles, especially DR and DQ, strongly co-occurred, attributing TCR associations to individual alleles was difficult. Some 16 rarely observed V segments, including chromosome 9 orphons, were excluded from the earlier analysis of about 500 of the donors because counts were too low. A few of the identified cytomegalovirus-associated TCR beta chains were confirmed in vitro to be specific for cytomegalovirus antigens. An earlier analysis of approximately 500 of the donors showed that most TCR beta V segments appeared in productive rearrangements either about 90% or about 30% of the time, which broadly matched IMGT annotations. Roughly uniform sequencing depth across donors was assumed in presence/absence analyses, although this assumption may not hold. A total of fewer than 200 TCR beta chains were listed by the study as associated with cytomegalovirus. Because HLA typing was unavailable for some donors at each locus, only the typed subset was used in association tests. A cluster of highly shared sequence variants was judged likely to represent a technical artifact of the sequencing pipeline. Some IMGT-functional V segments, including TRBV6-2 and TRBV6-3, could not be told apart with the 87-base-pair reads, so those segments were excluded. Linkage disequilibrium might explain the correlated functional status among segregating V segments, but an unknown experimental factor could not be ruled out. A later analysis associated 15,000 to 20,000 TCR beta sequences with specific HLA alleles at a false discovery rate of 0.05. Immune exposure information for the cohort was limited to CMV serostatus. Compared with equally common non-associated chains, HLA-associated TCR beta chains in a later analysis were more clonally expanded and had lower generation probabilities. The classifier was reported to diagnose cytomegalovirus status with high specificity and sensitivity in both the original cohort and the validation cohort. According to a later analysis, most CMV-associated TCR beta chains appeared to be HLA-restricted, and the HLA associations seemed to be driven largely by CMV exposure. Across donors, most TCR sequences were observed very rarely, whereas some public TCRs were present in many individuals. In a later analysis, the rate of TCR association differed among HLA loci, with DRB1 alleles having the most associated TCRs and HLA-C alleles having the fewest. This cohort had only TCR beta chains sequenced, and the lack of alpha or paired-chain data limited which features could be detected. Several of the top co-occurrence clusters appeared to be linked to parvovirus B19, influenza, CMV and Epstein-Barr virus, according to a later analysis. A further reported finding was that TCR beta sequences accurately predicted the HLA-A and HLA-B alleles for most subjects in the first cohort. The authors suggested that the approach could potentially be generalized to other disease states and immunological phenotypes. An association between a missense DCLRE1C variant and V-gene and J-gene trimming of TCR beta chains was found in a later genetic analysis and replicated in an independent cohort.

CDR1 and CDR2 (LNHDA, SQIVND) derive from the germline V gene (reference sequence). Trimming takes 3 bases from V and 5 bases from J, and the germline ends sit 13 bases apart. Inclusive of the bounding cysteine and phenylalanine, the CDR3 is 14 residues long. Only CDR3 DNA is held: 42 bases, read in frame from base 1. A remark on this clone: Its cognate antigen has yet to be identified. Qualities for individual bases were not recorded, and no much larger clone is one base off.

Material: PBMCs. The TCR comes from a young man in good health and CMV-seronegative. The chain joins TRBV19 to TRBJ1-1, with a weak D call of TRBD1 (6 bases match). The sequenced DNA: TGTGCCAGTAGTATTGACAGGACGGGAACTGAAGCTTTCTTT. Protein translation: CASSIDRTGTEAFF.